The rows below give T cell receptor beta chains drawn from one sample of a study of blood T cell repertoires in COVID-19. Produced via immunoSEQ multiplex PCR; TCRdb's table is partial and in-frame only. The table has approximately 100,000 clones, 75% to 90% seen once. The sequenced material came from peripheral blood. The source is a woman at least 80 years old with active or convalescent COVID-19. CDR3s include the opening cysteine and the closing phenylalanine or tryptophan. The order of the fields is J gene, clone size, D gene, V gene, CDR3 DNA, CDR3 protein. A D gene is named only where the DNA matches it firmly. Some rows have no size entry. The others give once, few or many, or a class for an expanded clone.

TRBJ2-5	-	TRBD1	TRBV5-1	TGCGCCAGCAGCAGGACCGGGACAGTACAAGAGACCCAGTACTTC	CASSRTGTVQETQYF
TRBJ1-1	-	-	TRBV18	TGTGCCAGCTCACCACCGGGAGGCAGCGCTGAAGCTTTCTTT	CASSPPGGSAEAFF
TRBJ1-5	-	-	TRBV28	TGTGCCAGCAGACAGACAGGCGGGCAGCCCCAGCATTTT	CASRQTGGQPQHF
TRBJ1-5	-	-	TRBV10-3	TGTGCCATCAGTGAGTCTTCAGGAGGTCAGCCCCAGCATTTT	CAISESSGGQPQHF
TRBJ1-2	-	TRBD1	TRBV23-1	TGCGCCAGCAGTCAATCGTATATTCCAGGGGGATCGGCTAACTATGGCTACACCTTC	CASSQSYIPGGSANYGYTF
TRBJ2-1	-	-	TRBV6-1	TGTGCCAGCAGTTCTCACACAAGGGGGGGCAATGAGCAGTTCTTC	CASSSHTRGGNEQFF
TRBJ1-1	-	TRBD1	TRBV10-3	TGTGCCATCAGCCAAACAGGGGAAGGCACTGAAGCTTTCTTT	CAISQTGEGTEAFF
TRBJ2-3	-	TRBD2	TRBV5-1	TGCGCCAGCAGCTTGGGGAGCGGGAGTTTGGGCACAGATACGCAGTATTTT	CASSLGSGSLGTDTQYF
TRBJ1-2	-	-	TRBV5-6	TGTGCCAGCAGCCCCCGGCGGGGGGCACGACGGGGCTACACCTTC	CASSPRRGARRGYTF
TRBJ2-7	-	TRBD2	TRBV7-8	TGTGCCAGCAGCCCCCGGACTAGCGGGACGACGTACGAGCAGTACTTC	CASSPRTSGTTYEQYF
TRBJ2-7	-	TRBD1	TRBV5-1	TGCGCCAGCAGCCTTCGGACAGGGAGGACCTACGAGCAGTACTTC	CASSLRTGRTYEQYF
TRBJ2-2	-	TRBD2	TRBV6-5	TGTGCCAGCAGCGTCGGGACTAGCACCGGGGAGCTGTTTTTT	CASSVGTSTGELFF
TRBJ1-1	-	-	TRBV6-5	TGTGCCAGCAGCCAGGCCACTGAAGCTTTCTTT	CASSQATEAFF
TRBJ1-6	-	TRBD1	TRBV20-1	TGCAGTGCTAGTAAGGACAGGGCCTCACCCCTCCACTTT	CSASKDRASPLHF
TRBJ2-2	few	-	TRBV2	TGTGCCAGTACAGTGGCCGGGGAGCTGTTTTTT	CASTVAGELFF
TRBJ1-3	once	TRBD1	TRBV29-1	TGCAGCGGCACAGGGGGCGGTGGAAACACCATATATTTT	CSGTGGGGNTIYF
TRBJ2-3	-	-	TRBV27	TGTGCCAGCAAGCGGGTACCCACGTATCTAGATACGCAGTATTTT	CASKRVPTYLDTQYF
TRBJ1-6	-	TRBD1	TRBV24-1	TGTGCCACCAGTGAGCGCTGGACAGGGGGCATTAATTCACCCCTCCACTTT	CATSERWTGGINSPLHF
TRBJ1-4	-	-	TRBV14	TGTGCCAGCAGCCTTAGGGCAGGGAAACTGTTTTTT	CASSLRAGKLFF
TRBJ1-5	-	-	TRBV29-1	TGCAGCGTTTCATTCGGGGGGGAAAGGCAGCCCCAGCATTTT	CSVSFGGERQPQHF
TRBJ2-3	-	TRBD2	TRBV7-9	TGTGCCAGCAGCTTGTCAGCGGGAGTTGTTTTGGATACGCAGTATTTT	CASSLSAGVVLDTQYF
TRBJ1-3	many	TRBD1	TRBV7-9	TGTGCCAGCAGCTCCAACAGGGGCCGTCAGCCTGGAAACACCATATATTTT	CASSSNRGRQPGNTIYF
TRBJ2-3	once	-	TRBV20-1	TGCAGTGCTAGTGGGGGCCGAGGAACCACAGATACGCAGTATTTT	CSASGGRGTTDTQYF
TRBJ1-2	-	-	TRBV6-5	TGTGCCAGCAGTACCAATCAGGGCTTGGCTGGCTACACCTTC	CASSTNQGLAGYTF
TRBJ2-2	-	TRBD1	TRBV10-3	TGTGCCATCAGACCGGGACAGGGTACCTCCGGGGAGCTGTTTTTT	CAIRPGQGTSGELFF
TRBJ1-3	once	TRBD1	TRBV6-5	TGTGCCAGCAGCCTGAACAGGGGCCGGGCCATATATTTT	CASSLNRGRAIYF
TRBJ2-7	-	-	TRBV12-3/TRBV12-4	TGTGCCAGCAGTTTGCGGGACGGCGGCGAGCAGTACTTC	CASSLRDGGEQYF
TRBJ2-1	few	TRBD1	TRBV7-9	TGTGCCAGCAGCCTGATGACAGGGTACAATGAGCAGTTCTTC	CASSLMTGYNEQFF
TRBJ1-6	few	-	TRBV3-1/TRBV3-2	TGTGCCAGCAGCCAAGAGAGTTCACCCCTCCACTTT	CASSQESSPLHF
TRBJ2-2	-	-	TRBV14	TGTGCCAGCAGCCGTACTAGCACCGGGGAGCTGTTTTTT	CASSRTSTGELFF
TRBJ2-1	-	-	TRBV5-4	TGTGCCAGCAGCTTGGGCGGTAGCTCCTACAATGAGCAGTTCTTC	CASSLGGSSYNEQFF
TRBJ2-5	-	-	TRBV3-1/TRBV3-2	TGTGCCAGCAGCCAACCAGGGGAAGTAGAGACCCAGTACTTC	CASSQPGEVETQYF
TRBJ2-5	-	TRBD1	TRBV9	TGTGCCAGCAGCATCCGACAGGGCTTAGGGCAAGAGACCCAGTACTTC	CASSIRQGLGQETQYF
TRBJ2-7	-	TRBD1	TRBV10-3	TGTGCCATCAGTGAGACAGGGGAGTCGCAGTACTTC	CAISETGESQYF
TRBJ2-3	-	TRBD2	TRBV19	TGTGCCAGTAGTATAGGTCTAGCGGGGGGGCAGGATACGCAGTATTTT	CASSIGLAGGQDTQYF
TRBJ2-2	-	-	TRBV28	TGTGCCAGCAGCCCCCCATGGGGCCTCACCGGGGAGCTGTTTTTT	CASSPPWGLTGELFF
TRBJ1-2	-	-	TRBV27	TGTGCCAGCAGTTTGCAACAGGGTTTAAGTGGCTACACCTTC	CASSLQQGLSGYTF
TRBJ1-1	-	TRBD1	TRBV6-6	TGTGCCAGCAGCCCGACAGGGGGGAACACTGAAGCTTTCTTT	CASSPTGGNTEAFF
TRBJ1-5	-	-	TRBV30	TGTGCCTGGAGCGGACAGAAAGATCAGCCCCAGCATTTT	CAWSGQKDQPQHF
TRBJ1-4	once	-	TRBV10-1	TGCGCCAGCAGGGGACTACCCCTCCAATTTAATGAAAAATTGTTTTTT	CASRGLPLQFNEKLFF
TRBJ2-7	once	TRBD2	TRBV3-1/TRBV3-2	TGTGCCAGCACCGTAGCGGGAACCTCTGGGGAGCAGTACTTC	CASTVAGTSGEQYF
TRBJ1-1	-	-	TRBV19	TGTGCCAGTAGCCTCCGAGGACAGTTGGATGAAGCTTTCTTT	CASSLRGQLDEAFF
TRBJ2-1	-	TRBD2	TRBV11-2	TGTGCCAGCAGCTTCCCGGGACTAGCGGGAGGACGAGGCAATGAGCAGTTCTTC	CASSFPGLAGGRGNEQFF
TRBJ2-5	-	TRBD1	TRBV5-8	TGTGCCAGCAGCCCCGGGACAGGGGGGGTAGAGACCCAGTACTTC	CASSPGTGGVETQYF
TRBJ1-2	-	-	TRBV12-5	TGTGCTAGTGGTTTGGGAATAAGGACTACCTTC	CASGLGIRTTF
TRBJ1-1	once	-	TRBV11-1	TGTGCCAGCAGCAGTTTGAGGAGCACTGAAGCTTTCTTT	CASSSLRSTEAFF
TRBJ2-7	once	-	TRBV27	TGTGCCAGCAGCCCTACTACCTCCTACGAGCAGTACTTC	CASSPTTSYEQYF
TRBJ1-3	-	TRBD1	TRBV30	TGTGCCGCAGACAGGGGTTCGCACTCTGGAAACACCATATATTTT	CAADRGSHSGNTIYF
TRBJ1-2	few	-	TRBV12-3/TRBV12-4	TGTGCCAGCAGTACTACAGGGAAAACTGGCTACACCTTC	CASSTTGKTGYTF
TRBJ1-5	-	-	TRBV10-3	TGTGCCATCAGTGAGACAGGGAGCAATCAGCCCCAGCATTTT	CAISETGSNQPQHF
TRBJ2-1	-	TRBD2	TRBV7-2	TGTGCCAGCAGCTTAGCGCTGGTCAGCGGGGGGGGCGATGGGCAGTTCTTC	CASSLALVSGGGDGQFF
TRBJ1-2	-	-	TRBV10-3	TGTGCCATCAGTGATGAAATACAGGGCGGCTATGGCTACACCTTC	CAISDEIQGGYGYTF